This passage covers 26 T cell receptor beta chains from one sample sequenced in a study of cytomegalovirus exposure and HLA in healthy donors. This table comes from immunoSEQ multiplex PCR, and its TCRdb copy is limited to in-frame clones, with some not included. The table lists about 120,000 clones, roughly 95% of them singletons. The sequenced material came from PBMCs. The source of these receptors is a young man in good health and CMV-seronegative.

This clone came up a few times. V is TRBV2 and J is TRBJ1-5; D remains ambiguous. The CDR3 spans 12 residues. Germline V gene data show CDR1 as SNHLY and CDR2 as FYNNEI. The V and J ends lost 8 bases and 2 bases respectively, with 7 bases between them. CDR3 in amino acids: CASAAGNQPQHF. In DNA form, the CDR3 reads TGTGCCAGCGCAGCGGGCAATCAGCCCCAGCATTTT. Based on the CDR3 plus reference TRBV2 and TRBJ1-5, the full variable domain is EPEVTQTPSHQVTQMGQEVILRCVPISNHLYFYWYRQILGQKVEFLVSFYNNEISEKSEIFDDQFSVERPDGSNFTLKIRSTKLEDSAMYFCASAAGNQPQHFGDGTRLSIL.

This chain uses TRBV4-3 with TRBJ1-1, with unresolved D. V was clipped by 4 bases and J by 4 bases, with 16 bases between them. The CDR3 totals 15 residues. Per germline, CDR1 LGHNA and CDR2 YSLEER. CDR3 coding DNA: TGCGCCAGCAGCCCACGTAGCAGTGAATCCACTGAAGCTTTCTTT. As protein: CASSPRSSESTEAFF.

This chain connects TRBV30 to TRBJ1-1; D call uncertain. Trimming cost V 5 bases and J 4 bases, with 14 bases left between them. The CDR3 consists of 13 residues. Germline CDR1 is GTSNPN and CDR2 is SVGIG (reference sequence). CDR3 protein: CAWAVTRGTEAFF. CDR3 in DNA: TGTGCCTGGGCCGTGACTCGAGGCACTGAAGCTTTCTTT.

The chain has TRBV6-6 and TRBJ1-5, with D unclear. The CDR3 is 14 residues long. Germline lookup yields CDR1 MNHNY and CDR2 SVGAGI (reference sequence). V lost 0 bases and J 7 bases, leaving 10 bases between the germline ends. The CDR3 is CASSYSSGGQPQHF. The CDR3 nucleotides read TGTGCCAGCAGTTACTCGTCTGGTGGCCAGCCCCAGCATTTT.

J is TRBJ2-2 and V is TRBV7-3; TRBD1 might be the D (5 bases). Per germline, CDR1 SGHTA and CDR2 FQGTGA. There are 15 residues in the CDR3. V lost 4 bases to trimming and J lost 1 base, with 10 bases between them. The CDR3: CASSSQTVNTGELFF. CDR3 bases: TGTGCCAGCAGCTCTCAGACAGTGAACACCGGGGAGCTGTTTTTT.

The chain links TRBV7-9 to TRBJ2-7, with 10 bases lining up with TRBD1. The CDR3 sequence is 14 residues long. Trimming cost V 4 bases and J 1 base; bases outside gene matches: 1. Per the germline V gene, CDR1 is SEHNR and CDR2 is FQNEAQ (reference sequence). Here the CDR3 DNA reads TGTGCCAGCAGCTCGGGACAGGGGTCCTACGAGCAGTACTTC. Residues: CASSSGQGSYEQYF.

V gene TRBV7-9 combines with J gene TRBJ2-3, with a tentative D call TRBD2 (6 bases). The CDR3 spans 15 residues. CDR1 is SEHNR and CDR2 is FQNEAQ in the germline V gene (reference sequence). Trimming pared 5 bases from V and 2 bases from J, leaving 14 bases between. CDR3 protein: CASSQRGTDTDTQYF. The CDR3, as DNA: TGTGCCAGCAGCCAGAGAGGGACTGACACAGATACGCAGTATTTT. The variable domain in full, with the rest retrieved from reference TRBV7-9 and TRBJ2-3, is DTGVSQNPRHKITKRGQNVTFRCDPISEHNRLYWYRQTLGQGPEFLTYFQNEAQLEKSRLLSDRFSAERPKGSFSTLEIQRTEQGDSAMYLCASSQRGTDTDTQYFGPGTRLTVL.

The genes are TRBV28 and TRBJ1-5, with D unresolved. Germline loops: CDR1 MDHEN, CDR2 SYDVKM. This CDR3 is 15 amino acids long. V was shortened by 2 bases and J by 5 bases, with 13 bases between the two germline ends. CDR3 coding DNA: TGTGCCAGCAGTTTACGACACGGCGTCGATCAGCCCCAGCATTTT. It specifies CASSLRHGVDQPQHF.

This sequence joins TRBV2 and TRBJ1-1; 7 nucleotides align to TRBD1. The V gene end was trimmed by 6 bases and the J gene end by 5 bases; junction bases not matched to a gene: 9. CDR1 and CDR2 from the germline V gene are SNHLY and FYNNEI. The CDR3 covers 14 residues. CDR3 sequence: CASRLGVQGTEAFF. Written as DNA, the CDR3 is TGTGCCAGCAGGTTAGGGGTACAGGGGACTGAAGCTTTCTTT. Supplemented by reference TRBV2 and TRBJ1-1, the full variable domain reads EPEVTQTPSHQVTQMGQEVILRCVPISNHLYFYWYRQILGQKVEFLVSFYNNEISEKSEIFDDQFSVERPDGSNFTLKIRSTKLEDSAMYFCASRLGVQGTEAFFGQGTRLTVV.

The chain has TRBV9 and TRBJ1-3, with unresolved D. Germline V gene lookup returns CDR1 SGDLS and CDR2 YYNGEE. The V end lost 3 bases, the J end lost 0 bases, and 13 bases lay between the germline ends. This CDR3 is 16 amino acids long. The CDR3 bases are TGTGCCAGCAGCGCTCAACCCGGTCCCTCTGGAAACACCATATATTTT. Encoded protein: CASSAQPGPSGNTIYF.

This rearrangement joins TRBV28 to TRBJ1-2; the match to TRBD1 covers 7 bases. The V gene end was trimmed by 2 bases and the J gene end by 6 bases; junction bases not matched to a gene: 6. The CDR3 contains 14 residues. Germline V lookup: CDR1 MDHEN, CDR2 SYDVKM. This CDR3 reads CASSLPSGGHGYTF. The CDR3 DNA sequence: TGTGCCAGCAGTTTACCCTCAGGGGGTCATGGCTACACCTTC.

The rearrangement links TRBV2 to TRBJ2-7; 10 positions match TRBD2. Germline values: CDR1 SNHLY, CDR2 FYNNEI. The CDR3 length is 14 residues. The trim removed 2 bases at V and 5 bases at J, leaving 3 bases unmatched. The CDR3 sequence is CASSEQAGGHEQYF. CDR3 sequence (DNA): TGTGCCAGCAGTGAACAAGCGGGAGGGCACGAGCAGTACTTC.

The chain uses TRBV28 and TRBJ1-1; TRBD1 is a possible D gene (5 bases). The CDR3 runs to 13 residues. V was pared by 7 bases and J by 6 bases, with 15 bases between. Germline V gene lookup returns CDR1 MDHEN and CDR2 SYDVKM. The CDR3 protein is CASIIPSGSEAFF. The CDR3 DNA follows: TGTGCCAGCATTATACCTTCAGGGTCTGAAGCTTTCTTT.

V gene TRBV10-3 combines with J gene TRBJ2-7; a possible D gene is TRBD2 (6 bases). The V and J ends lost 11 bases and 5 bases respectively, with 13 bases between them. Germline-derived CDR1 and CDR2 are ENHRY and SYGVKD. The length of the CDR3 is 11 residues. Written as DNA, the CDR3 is TGTGCCGTTAGCGGTTTTGACGAGCAGTACTTC. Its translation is CAVSGFDEQYF.

This CDR3 is CASSTGTRGEQYF. The CDR3 nucleotides are TGTGCCAGTAGTACCGGGACTAGAGGGGAGCAGTACTTC. V and J are TRBV19 and TRBJ2-7; 8 bases fit TRBD2. Germline assignment: CDR1 LNHDA and CDR2 SQIVND (reference sequence). The CDR3 extends over 13 amino acids. Trimming cost V 4 bases and J 7 bases; bases outside gene matches: 6.

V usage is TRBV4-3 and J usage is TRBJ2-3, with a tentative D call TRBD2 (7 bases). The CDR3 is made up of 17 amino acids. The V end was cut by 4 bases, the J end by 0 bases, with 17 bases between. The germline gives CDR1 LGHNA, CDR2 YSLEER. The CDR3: CASSLRGGFPSTDTQYF. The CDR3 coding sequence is TGCGCCAGCAGCCTTAGGGGGGGATTTCCTAGCACAGATACGCAGTATTTT.

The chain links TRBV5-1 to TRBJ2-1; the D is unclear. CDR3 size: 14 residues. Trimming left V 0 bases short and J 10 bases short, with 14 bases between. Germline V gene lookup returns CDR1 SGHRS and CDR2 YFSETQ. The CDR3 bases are TGCGCCAGCAGCTTGGTGACACTTCGGTCCGAGCAGTTCTTC. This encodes CASSLVTLRSEQFF. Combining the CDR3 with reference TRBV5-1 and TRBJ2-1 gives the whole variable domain KAGVTQTPRYLIKTRGQQVTLSCSPISGHRSVSWYQQTPGQGLQFLFEYFSETQRNKGNFPGRFSGRQFSNSRSEMNVSTLELGDSALYLCASSLVTLRSEQFFGPGTRLTVL.

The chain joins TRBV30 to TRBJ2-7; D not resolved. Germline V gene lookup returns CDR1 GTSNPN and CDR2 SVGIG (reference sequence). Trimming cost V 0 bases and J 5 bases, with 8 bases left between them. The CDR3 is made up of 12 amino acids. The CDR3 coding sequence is TGTGCCTGGAGTGTGAGGCTAAACGAGCAGTACTTC. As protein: CAWSVRLNEQYF.

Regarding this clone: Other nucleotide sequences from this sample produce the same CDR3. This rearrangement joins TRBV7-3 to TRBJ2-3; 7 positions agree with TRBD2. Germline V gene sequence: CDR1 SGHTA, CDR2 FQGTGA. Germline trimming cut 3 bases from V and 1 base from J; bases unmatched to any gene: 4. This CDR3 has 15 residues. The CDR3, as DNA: TGTGCCAGCAGCTTGGGCGGGAGAGGCACAGATACGCAGTATTTT. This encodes CASSLGGRGTDTQYF.

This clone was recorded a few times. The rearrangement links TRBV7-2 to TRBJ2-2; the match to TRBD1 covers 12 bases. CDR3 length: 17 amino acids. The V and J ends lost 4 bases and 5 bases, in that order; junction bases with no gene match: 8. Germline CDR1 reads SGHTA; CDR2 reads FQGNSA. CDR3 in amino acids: CASSWGTGGEGTGELFF. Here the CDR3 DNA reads TGTGCCAGCAGCTGGGGGACAGGGGGCGAGGGTACCGGGGAGCTGTTTTTT.

CDR3 amino acids: CASSQWSRVGTEQFF. CDR3 coding DNA: TGTGCCAGCAGCCAATGGAGTCGTGTGGGGACAGAGCAGTTCTTC. The rearrangement links TRBV4-2 to TRBJ2-1; possibly TRBD1 for D (6 bases). Germline assignment: CDR1 LGHNA and CDR2 YNFKEQ. The ends were cut back, 2 bases at V and 10 bases at J, with 18 bases in the middle. CDR3 length: 15 amino acids.

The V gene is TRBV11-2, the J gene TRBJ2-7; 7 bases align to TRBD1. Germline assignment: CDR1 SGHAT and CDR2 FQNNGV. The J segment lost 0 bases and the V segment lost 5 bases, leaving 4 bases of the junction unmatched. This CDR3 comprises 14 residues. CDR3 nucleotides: TGTGCCAGCAGCCGGTGGGACAGCTCCTACGAGCAGTACTTC. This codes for CASSRWDSSYEQYF.

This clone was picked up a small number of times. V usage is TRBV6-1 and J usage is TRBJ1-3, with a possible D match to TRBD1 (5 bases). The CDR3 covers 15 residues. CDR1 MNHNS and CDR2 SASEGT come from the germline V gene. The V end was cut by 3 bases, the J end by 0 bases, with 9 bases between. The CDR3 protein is CASSEGPSSGNTIYF. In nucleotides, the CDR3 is TGTGCCAGCAGTGAGGGGCCGAGCTCTGGAAACACCATATATTTT.

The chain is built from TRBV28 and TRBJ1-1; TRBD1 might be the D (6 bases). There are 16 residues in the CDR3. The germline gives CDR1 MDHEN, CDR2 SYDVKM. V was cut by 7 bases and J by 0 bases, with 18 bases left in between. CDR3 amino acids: CASTWGGGNMNTEAFF. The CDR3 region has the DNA TGTGCCAGCACCTGGGGAGGGGGGAATATGAACACTGAAGCTTTCTTT.

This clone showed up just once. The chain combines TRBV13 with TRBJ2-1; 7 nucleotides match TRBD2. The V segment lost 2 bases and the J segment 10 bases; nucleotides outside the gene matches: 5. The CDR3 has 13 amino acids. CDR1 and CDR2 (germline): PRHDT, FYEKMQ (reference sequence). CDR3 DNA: TGTGCCAGCAGCTTAAGGGCGGGAGTAGAGCAGTTCTTC. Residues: CASSLRAGVEQFF.

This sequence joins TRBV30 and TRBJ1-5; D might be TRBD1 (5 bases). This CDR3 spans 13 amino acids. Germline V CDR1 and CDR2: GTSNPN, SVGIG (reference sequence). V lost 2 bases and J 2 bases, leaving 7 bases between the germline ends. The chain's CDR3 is CAWSTGRNQPQHF. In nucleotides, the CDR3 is TGTGCCTGGAGTACAGGCCGCAATCAGCCCCAGCATTTT. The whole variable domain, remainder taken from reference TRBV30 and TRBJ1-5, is SQTIHQWPATLVQPVGSPLSLECTVEGTSNPNLYWYRQAAGRGLQLLFYSVGIGQISSEVPQNLSASRPQDRQFILSSKKLLLSDSGFYLCAWSTGRNQPQHFGDGTRLSIL.